Below are 22 T cell receptor beta chains sequenced from a single sample in a study of blood T cell repertoires in COVID-19. The repertoire was sequenced with immunoSEQ multiplex PCR; TCRdb's copy has only in-frame clones and lacks some. The repertoire holds 95,000 to 150,000 clones, with 60% to 80% as singletons. Material: peripheral blood. These receptors all come from a human donor in a cohort sampled during active COVID-19.

The V call is TRBV3-1 (or the pseudogene TRBV3-2), the J call TRBJ1-1; 9 positions agree with TRBD1. CDR1 is LGHDT and CDR2 is YNNKEL in the germline V gene (reference sequence). The CDR3 consists of 17 residues. Trimming removed 0 bases from V and 5 bases from J; junction bases left unmatched: 10. As DNA, the CDR3 is TGTGCCAGCAGCCAAGATGAGTGGGGACAGGGAAAAACTGAAGCTTTCTTT. It is translated as CASSQDEWGQGKTEAFF.

V usage is TRBV11-1 and J usage is TRBJ1-2; D is unclear. Germline assignment: CDR1 SGHAT and CDR2 FQDESV (reference sequence). Trimming stripped 5 bases from V and 2 bases from J, with 9 bases between. CDR3 size: 13 residues. CDR3 residues: CASSPGRNYGYTF. For the CDR3, the DNA is TGTGCCAGCAGCCCCGGGAGAAACTATGGCTACACCTTC.

This clone has just one count. J is TRBJ2-7 and V is TRBV7-2; the match to TRBD2 covers 7 bases. The trim removed 0 bases at V and 2 bases at J, leaving 7 bases unmatched. The CDR3 has 16 residues. Germline values: CDR1 SGHTA, CDR2 FQGNSA. The CDR3 spells CASSLAGAGLAYEQYF. The CDR3 DNA is TGTGCCAGCAGCTTAGCGGGAGCGGGGCTAGCCTACGAGCAGTACTTC.

V and J are TRBV3-1 (or the pseudogene TRBV3-2) and TRBJ2-5, with TRBD2 matching over 10 bases. The CDR3 extends over 16 amino acids. CDR1 LGHDT and CDR2 YNNKEL come from the germline V gene (reference sequence). J was trimmed by 6 bases and V by 0 bases; bases with no gene match: 7. In nucleotides, the CDR3 is TGTGCCAGCAGCCAAGATCTTACTAGCGGGGCGAAGACCCAGTACTTC. It is translated as CASSQDLTSGAKTQYF.

This chain connects TRBV15 to TRBJ1-2; tentatively, D is TRBD1 (5 bases). V lost 0 bases, J lost 0 bases, and 11 bases lay in between. The CDR3 totals 16 residues. Germline V CDR1 and CDR2: LNHNV, YYDKDF (reference sequence). As DNA, the CDR3 is TGTGCCACCAGCAGAGAACGACAGTTAGCTAACTATGGCTACACCTTC. Its translation: CATSRERQLANYGYTF.

The chain uses TRBV27 and TRBJ1-1; 9 nucleotides line up with TRBD1. V lost 5 bases to trimming and J lost 4 bases; unmatched junction nucleotides: 8. CDR1 MNHEY and CDR2 SMNVEV come from the germline V gene (reference sequence). The CDR3 is 15 residues long. In DNA form, the CDR3 reads TGTGCCAGCAGTCTGGACAGGGGTGGGACCACTGAAGCTTTCTTT. As protein: CASSLDRGGTTEAFF.

Only one count was recorded for this clone. For the CDR3, the DNA is TGCGCCAGCAGCCCGGGACAGGGAACCCATATTGGTGGCTACACCTTC. Protein: CASSPGQGTHIGGYTF. J is TRBJ1-2 and V is TRBV5-1, with 9 bases fitting TRBD1. Germline loops: CDR1 SGHRS, CDR2 YFSETQ. V shed 4 bases, J shed 7 bases, and the junction held 14 bases outside the gene matches. The CDR3 totals 16 residues.

The rearrangement links TRBV2 to TRBJ2-2; D is undetermined. CDR3 length: 13 amino acids. V shed 3 bases and J shed 7 bases, with 9 bases lying between them. Germline assignment: CDR1 SNHLY and CDR2 FYNNEI. The CDR3 nucleotides read TGTGCCAGCAGTGACAGGATTGACGGGGAGCTGTTTTTT. This encodes CASSDRIDGELFF.

Worth noting for this clone: A junction end diverges from the germline sequence, so it may reflect a read error. The chain carries TRBV5-4 and TRBJ2-7, with 7 bases matching TRBD2. This CDR3 comprises 12 residues. CDR1 is SGHNT, CDR2 YYREEE, per germline (reference sequence). CDR3 nucleotide sequence: TGTGCCAGCAGCCCCGACGGGACTATTCGGGACTTC. This encodes CASSPDGTIRDF. The whole variable domain, remainder taken from reference TRBV5-4 and TRBJ2-7, is ETGVTQSPTHLIKTRGQQVTLRCSSQSGHNTVSWYQQALGQGPQFIFQYYREEENGRGNFPPRFSGLQFPNYSSELNVNALELDDSALYLCASSPDGTIRDFGPGTRLTVT.

The table lists this clone with a count of one. The chain has TRBV9 and TRBJ1-2; D remains unclear. V lost 3 bases, J lost 0 bases, and 3 bases lay in between. CDR3 length: 12 amino acids. Germline V gene lookup returns CDR1 SGDLS and CDR2 YYNGEE. The chain's CDR3 is CASSAANYGYTF. CDR3 sequence (DNA): TGTGCCAGCAGCGCGGCTAACTATGGCTACACCTTC. Using reference TRBV9 and TRBJ1-2 for the parts outside the CDR3, the full variable domain is DSGVTQTPKHLITATGQRVTLRCSPRSGDLSVYWYQQSLDQGLQFLIQYYNGEERAKGNILERFSAQQFPDLHSELNLSSLELGDSALYFCASSAANYGYTFGSGTRLTVV.

V and J are TRBV5-6 and TRBJ2-7; D might be TRBD2 (5 bases). Deletions cut 0 bases from V and 2 bases from J, with 6 bases between. CDR3 length: 13 residues. Germline V gene data show CDR1 as SGHDT and CDR2 as YYEEEE. The CDR3 loop reads CASSLGLTYEQYF. The CDR3 DNA follows: TGTGCCAGCAGCTTGGGACTAACCTACGAGCAGTACTTC.

The chain recombines TRBV27 with TRBJ2-7; possibly TRBD2 for D (6 bases). Trimming removed 5 bases at V and 4 bases at J, with 18 bases between. The CDR3 runs 15 residues. Germline V gene sequence: CDR1 MNHEY, CDR2 SMNVEV (reference sequence). CDR3 sequence: CASSLQGGRGYEQYF. CDR3 nucleotides: TGTGCCAGCAGTCTCCAAGGCGGACGGGGGTACGAGCAGTACTTC.

The J gene is TRBJ2-5, the V gene TRBV5-4, with D maybe TRBD1 (5 bases). The V and J ends lost 0 bases and 5 bases respectively, with 11 bases between them. Germline V gene sequence: CDR1 SGHNT, CDR2 YYREEE (reference sequence). This CDR3 has 14 residues. The CDR3 bases are TGTGCCAGCAGCTTGGGGTCAGGGCGGGAGACCCAGTACTTC. It codes for CASSLGSGRETQYF.

The chain links TRBV28 to TRBJ2-5; TRBD1 matches 8 bases. CDR1 MDHEN and CDR2 SYDVKM come from the germline V gene. CDR3 length: 17 residues. J gave up 2 bases and V 3 bases, and 11 bases lay outside the gene matches. The CDR3 reads CASSFLPGTGFQETQYF. CDR3 DNA sequence: TGTGCCAGCAGTTTTTTGCCGGGGACAGGTTTTCAAGAGACCCAGTACTTC. Combining the CDR3 with reference TRBV28 and TRBJ2-5 gives the whole variable domain DVKVTQSSRYLVKRTGEKVFLECVQDMDHENMFWYRQDPGLGLRLIYFSYDVKMKEKGDIPEGYSVSREKKERFSLILESASTNQTSMYLCASSFLPGTGFQETQYFGPGTRLLVL.

The chain combines TRBV11-2 with TRBJ2-7; D gene ambiguous. The CDR3 is 14 residues long. Germline CDR1 and CDR2: SGHAT and FQNNGV. V was clipped by 5 bases and J by 3 bases, with 14 bases between them. CDR3 DNA sequence: TGTGCCAGCAGCCCAAGGTACAGTAACTACGAGCAGTACTTC. Residues: CASSPRYSNYEQYF.

This chain connects TRBV6-6 to TRBJ1-1, with TRBD1 identical over 10 bases. V shed 5 bases, J shed 4 bases, and the junction held 4 bases outside the gene matches. This CDR3 is 14 amino acids long. Germline CDR1 is MNHNY and CDR2 is SVGAGI (reference sequence). CDR3 region: CASSRGQGVTEAFF. CDR3 nucleotides: TGTGCCAGCAGTCGCGGACAGGGGGTCACTGAAGCTTTCTTT.

This clone was picked up a small number of times. The J gene is TRBJ2-7, the V gene TRBV29-1, with D possibly matching TRBD1 (7 bases). Between the trimmed V and J ends, which lost 4 bases and 1 base, there was a span of 11 bases. CDR1 SQVTM and CDR2 ANQGSEA come from the germline V gene. The CDR3 consists of 13 residues. The CDR3 is CSVAQGRSYEQYF. The CDR3 DNA reads TGCAGCGTTGCACAGGGGAGGTCCTACGAGCAGTACTTC.

This rearrangement joins TRBV7-9 to TRBJ1-4; 8 bases line up with TRBD1. J gave up 8 bases and V 1 base, and 6 bases lay outside the gene matches. The CDR3 contains 15 residues. Germline V gene sequence: CDR1 SEHNR, CDR2 FQNEAQ (reference sequence). CDR3 region: CASSLDGQGGEKLFF. CDR3 nucleotide sequence: TGTGCCAGCAGCTTAGATGGACAGGGAGGAGAAAAACTGTTTTTT.

In DNA form, the CDR3 reads TGTGCCAGCAGTTTTCGGGGAAAGGTCACTGAAGCTTTCTTT. It encodes CASSFRGKVTEAFF. This sequence joins TRBV28 and TRBJ1-1; no reliable D call. Germline V gene data show CDR1 as MDHEN and CDR2 as SYDVKM. V was cut by 3 bases and J by 4 bases, with 12 bases left in between. This CDR3 has 14 residues.

On this clone itself: This sequence may be a read error, since a much larger clone differs from it by one base. The chain employs TRBV12-3 or TRBV12-4 and TRBJ1-2; 8 nucleotides align to TRBD1. The CDR3 extends over 11 amino acids. J was trimmed by 7 bases and V by 6 bases; bases with no gene match: 1. The CDR3 nucleotides read TGTGCCAGCAGCAGGGGGCTTGGCTACACCTTC. It is translated as CASSRGLGYTF.

The chain employs TRBV6-1 and TRBJ2-2; 7 positions agree with TRBD1. CDR1 and CDR2 (germline): MNHNS, SASEGT. The CDR3 is made up of 16 amino acids. V dropped 4 bases and J dropped 3; count of bases not matched to a gene: 8. Here the CDR3 reads CASSGLTGSDTGELFF. The CDR3 DNA is TGTGCCAGCAGTGGGCTGACAGGGAGTGACACCGGGGAGCTGTTTTTT.

V usage is TRBV7-3 and J usage is TRBJ2-2; 11 bases fit TRBD2. The J segment lost 1 base and the V segment lost 6 bases, leaving 4 bases of the junction unmatched. CDR1 is SGHTA and CDR2 is FQGTGA in the germline V gene. The CDR3 spans 16 residues. The CDR3 here is CASSFGLAGNTGELFF. In DNA form, the CDR3 reads TGTGCCAGCAGTTTTGGACTAGCGGGGAACACCGGGGAGCTGTTTTTT.